Below, one T cell receptor (beta chain) is given with its context. Its antigen remains unknown. Sequencing targeted expressed TCRB transcripts, as all isolated RNA had been reverse transcribed. Method: immunoSEQ multiplex PCR; TCRdb's copy keeps in-frame clones and lacks some. The sample records 140,000 or so clones, approximately 13% being singletons. The data originate from a study of beta chain features in type 1 diabetes. Study outcomes and limitations: All four CD4+ subsets from Type 1 diabetes patients carried moderately but significantly shorter TCRB CDR3s. Comparison showed that naive, central memory and Treg TCRB repertoires appeared more similar among patients than among healthy donors.

Sorted CD4+ subsets: naive, central memory, regulatory, stem cell-like memory (CD45RO/CCR7/CD25/CD127/CD95/CD27 panel). The CDR3 consists of 17 residues. The germline CDR1 and CDR2 sequences are SGDLS and YYNGEE. The trim removed 0 bases at V and 0 bases at J, leaving 7 bases unmatched. The sequence came from a man in his late teens or twenties with type 1 diabetes. V gene TRBV9 combines with J gene TRBJ2-3; TRBD1 matches 7 bases. The source material was central memory CD4+ T cells from blood. The CDR3 coding sequence is TGTGCCAGCAGCGTAGGCCTGACAGGGTTGAGCACAGATACGCAGTATTTT. It is translated as CASSVGLTGLSTDTQYF.